These 18 T cell receptor beta chains share one sample of origin, sequenced in a study of spatial heterogeneity in lung cancer. Study results and limitations: In tumors, expanded intratumoral alpha and beta TCR counts tracked mutation counts.

Time point given: sample taken at primary tumor resection. These receptors have no known antigen. TCRdb reprocessed the 5' RACE reads with MiXCR, giving one entry per CDR3 protein. The sample shows approximately 8,000 distinct CDR3 sequences, approximately 8.9% of them seen only once. The sample consisted of lung tumor tissue, taken at surgery. The receptors were gathered from a male donor with early-stage non-small cell lung cancer.

This clonotype rates as medium-sized. Found in a library prepared for alpha chains, this beta chain is an off-target read, and its abundance has little meaning. This chain connects TRBV5-4 to TRBJ2-3, with TRBD2 matching over 8 bases. Unmatched junction bases numbered 5, after V lost 2 bases and J lost 3 bases. CDR3 size: 15 residues. The germline V gene has CDR1 SGHNT and CDR2 YYREEE (reference sequence). CDR3 sequence: CASSFGGTRTDTQYF. The CDR3, as DNA: TGTGCCAGCAGCTTCGGCGGGACTAGGACAGATACGCAGTATTTT.

This clonotype is judged medium-sized. This beta chain came through as a stray read in a library set up for alpha chains, and its size says little. This chain connects TRBV7-2 to TRBJ2-3; D possibly uses TRBD1 or TRBD2 (7 bases each). Germline V lookup: CDR1 SGHTA, CDR2 FQGNSA. Trimming shortened V by 2 bases and J by 2 bases, and 29 bases separated the two germline ends. CDR3 length: 21 residues. DNA of the CDR3: TGTGCCAGCAGCTTAAAGTCGCCAGGGGGTCTAGCGGCCCTAACCACAGATACGCAGTATTTT. Its translation is CASSLKSPGGLAALTTDTQYF. Full variable domain (remainder filled in from reference TRBV7-2 and TRBJ2-3): GAGVSQSPSNKVTEKGKDVELRCDPISGHTALYWYRQSLGQGLEFLIYFQGNSAPDKSGLPSDRFSAERTGGSVSTLTIQRTQQEDSAVYLCASSLKSPGGLAALTTDTQYFGPGTRLTVL.

Details on this clonotype: No conserved phenylalanine or tryptophan is present at the end of the CDR3, so a read error is the likely explanation. This beta chain appears as a stray read in a library generated for alpha chains; its size is not informative. V and J are TRBV3-1 and TRBJ2-7, with D uncertain. The CDR3 spans 13 residues. Trimming cost V 3 bases and J 3 bases, with 9 bases left between them. Germline V lookup: CDR1 LGHDT, CDR2 YNNKEL (reference sequence). This CDR3 is CASSQMTLYEQYS. The DNA of the CDR3 is TGTGCCAGCAGCCAGATGACCCTCTACGAGCAGTACTCC.

This clonotype rates as medium-sized. This beta chain is an off-target read within a library intended for alpha chains, so its frequency means little. The gene calls are TRBV20-1 and TRBJ2-1, with TRBD2 as a possible D gene (5 bases). The germline CDR1 and CDR2 sequences are DFQATT and SNEGSKA (reference sequence). V lost 4 bases and J 4 bases, leaving 14 bases between the germline ends. This CDR3 region has 14 residues. DNA of the CDR3: TGCAGTGCTATCATCCGGGAATCGTACAATGAGCAGTTCTTC. This sequence encodes CSAIIRESYNEQFF.

This clonotype is categorized as medium-sized. Being off target in a library aimed at alpha chains, this beta chain has a size of little meaning. V gene TRBV20-1 combines with J gene TRBJ1-1, with 12 bases matching TRBD1. The trim removed 5 bases at V and 0 bases at J, leaving 13 bases unmatched. Germline assignment: CDR1 DFQATT and CDR2 SNEGSKA (reference sequence). The CDR3 sequence is 18 residues long. CDR3 nucleotide sequence: TGCAGTGCTGACCCGAGCATTGGGGACAGGGGGCTGAACACTGAAGCTTTCTTT. This encodes CSADPSIGDRGLNTEAFF.

The sample holds many counts of this clonotype. A library prepared for alpha chains yielded this beta chain as an off-target read; its size is of little meaning. The V call is TRBV9, the J call TRBJ1-6, with 7 bases identical to TRBD1. There are 15 residues in the CDR3. CDR1 and CDR2 from the germline V gene are SGDLS and YYNGEE. The trim removed 4 bases at V and 6 bases at J, leaving 7 bases unmatched. The CDR3 sequence: CASSPRQGGNSPLHF. CDR3 bases: TGTGCCAGCAGCCCAAGACAGGGTGGTAATTCACCCCTCCACTTT.

Judged by abundance, this clonotype is medium-sized. This beta chain is a stray sequence in a library constructed for alpha chains; its clone size is not meaningful. The chain carries TRBV5-1 and TRBJ2-1; 9 nucleotides agree with TRBD1. J lost 3 bases, V lost 4 bases, and 5 bases had no gene match. Germline V gene sequence: CDR1 SGHRS, CDR2 YFSETQ. The CDR3 extends over 15 amino acids. The DNA of the CDR3 is TGCGCCAGCAGCCTTGGACAGGGGCGCTACAATGAGCAGTTCTTC. Amino acids: CASSLGQGRYNEQFF.

As concerns this clonotype: This beta chain is off target for a library built for alpha chains, so its abundance means little. V usage is TRBV2 and J usage is TRBJ2-4, with 10 bases fitting TRBD1. CDR1 SNHLY and CDR2 FYNNEI come from the germline V gene. V gave up 6 bases and J gave up 4 bases; unmatched junction bases: 0. This CDR3 spans 13 amino acids. CDR3 DNA sequence: TGTGCCAGCAGGGACAGGGGGAAAAACATTCAGTACTTC. This sequence encodes CASRDRGKNIQYF.

This clonotype is classed as medium-sized. A library prepared for alpha chains yielded this beta chain as an off-target read; its size is of little meaning. The rearrangement joins TRBV12-3 or TRBV12-4 to TRBJ1-5, with TRBD1 identical over 10 bases. This CDR3 is built from 18 residues. Germline trimming cut 6 bases from V and 4 bases from J; bases unmatched to any gene: 15. Written as DNA, the CDR3 is TGTGCCAGCAGCCTGGTCCCGGGACAGGGGCGGGGGAATCAGCCCCAGCATTTT. Protein sequence: CASSLVPGQGRGNQPQHF.

This clonotype was observed at least ten times. This beta chain is an off-target read within a library intended for alpha chains, so its frequency means little. This chain links TRBV20-1 with TRBJ2-7, with 10 bases matching TRBD2. Germline V gene lookup returns CDR1 DFQATT and CDR2 SNEGSKA (reference sequence). The V segment lost 3 bases and the J segment 4 bases; nucleotides outside the gene matches: 6. CDR3 length equals 14 residues. The CDR3 here is CSASSSGSDYEQYF. For the CDR3, the DNA is TGCAGTGCTAGTTCTAGCGGGAGCGATTACGAGCAGTACTTC.

In this sample, this clonotype is medium-sized. Since it is a stray read in a library aimed at alpha chains, this beta chain has a size that is not meaningful. V and J are TRBV6-1 and TRBJ1-2; unclear D gene. With 3 bases removed from V and 1 base from J, the gap between germline ends came to 6 bases. This CDR3 has 13 residues. Per the germline V gene, CDR1 is MNHNS and CDR2 is SASEGT. DNA of the CDR3: TGTGCCAGCAGTGATGACTTTAACTATGGCTACACCTTC. Protein product: CASSDDFNYGYTF.

Judged by abundance, this clonotype is medium-sized. Little can be read into the size of this beta chain, an off-target read in a library designed for alpha chains. The CDR3 DNA follows: TGCGCCAGCAGTGACCTGGACAGGGATGTCGACGAGCAGTACTTC. Its protein product is CASSDLDRDVDEQYF. The chain joins TRBV10-1 to TRBJ2-7; 8 nucleotides agree with TRBD1. The V gene's germline CDR1 is WNHNN and CDR2 SYGVQD (reference sequence). The CDR3 is 15 amino acids. V shed 3 bases and J 5 bases; nucleotides not matched to a gene: 9.

In this sample, this clonotype is medium-sized. Being off target in a library aimed at alpha chains, this beta chain has a size of little meaning. The V call is TRBV29-1, the J call TRBJ2-5, with a tentative D call TRBD1 (5 bases). V shed 3 bases and J shed 4 bases, with 9 bases lying between them. There are 12 residues in the CDR3. From germline, CDR1 is SQVTM and CDR2 ANQGSEA. CDR3 loop: CSVDRVGETQYF. CDR3 bases: TGCAGCGTTGACAGGGTCGGAGAGACCCAGTACTTC.

This clonotype is labeled medium-sized. A library prepared for alpha chains yielded this beta chain as an off-target read; its size is of little meaning. The chain has TRBV6-1 and TRBJ2-3; D ambiguous. The CDR3 totals 11 residues. The ends were cut back, 10 bases at V and 4 bases at J, with 9 bases in the middle. CDR1 is MNHNS, CDR2 SASEGT, per germline. The CDR3 DNA reads TGTGCCACCTACCGGGCAGATACGCAGTATTTT. This codes for CATYRADTQYF.

This clonotype is judged medium-sized. This beta chain slipped into a library made for alpha chains as a stray read, so its size is not meaningful. This chain connects TRBV5-1 to TRBJ2-3, with D possibly matching TRBD2 (6 bases). V dropped 6 bases and J dropped 2 bases, with 16 bases sitting between them. The CDR3 length is 15 residues. From germline, CDR1 is SGHRS and CDR2 YFSETQ. The CDR3 DNA reads as TGCGCCAGCACTTGGGCGGGACCTCACACAGATACGCAGTATTTT. The encoded protein is CASTWAGPHTDTQYF.

By sample fraction, this clonotype is medium-sized. The size of this beta chain means little, since it is a stray read in a library made for alpha chains. The rearrangement joins TRBV20-1 to TRBJ2-7, with 15 bases that match TRBD2. V gave up 5 bases and J gave up 7 bases; unmatched junction bases: 3. CDR3 length: 13 amino acids. Germline V gene data show CDR1 as DFQATT and CDR2 as SNEGSKA (reference sequence). CDR3 amino acids: CSAGLAGGREQYF. The CDR3 DNA sequence: TGCAGTGCTGGACTAGCGGGAGGGAGAGAGCAGTACTTC.

Regarding this clonotype: This beta chain is an unintended read in a library built for alpha chains; its size means little. The rearrangement links TRBV5-1 to TRBJ2-3, with D possibly matching TRBD2 (6 bases). Germline V gene lookup returns CDR1 SGHRS and CDR2 YFSETQ. The CDR3 sequence is 18 residues long. Trimming pared 1 base from V and 2 bases from J, leaving 20 bases between. The CDR3 DNA reads TGCGCCAGCAGCTTGTCACTAACGGGAGTCCCTACCACAGATACGCAGTATTTT. Protein: CASSLSLTGVPTTDTQYF.

This clonotype has a count of ten or more. A library made for alpha chains picked up this beta chain off target, so its size means little. This chain uses TRBV29-1 with TRBJ2-3; the match to TRBD2 covers 14 bases. This CDR3 spans 15 amino acids. Trimming removed 7 bases from V and 5 bases from J; junction bases left unmatched: 8. Germline V gene lookup returns CDR1 SQVTM and CDR2 ANQGSEA. CDR3 region: CSAATGTSGGDTQYF. CDR3 DNA sequence: TGCAGCGCCGCGACAGGGACTAGCGGGGGAGATACGCAGTATTTT.